Listed below are T cell receptor beta chains from one sample, sequenced in a study of T cells in localized non-small cell lung cancer. The method was immunoSEQ multiplex PCR; TCRdb's version includes in-frame clones alone and lacks a portion of them. The sample has over 40,000 clones; 85% to 90% are singletons. This sample comprised peripheral blood, obtained before any cancer treatment. These TCRs come from a female donor of 60 years or more with stage I squamous cell lung carcinoma. CDR3s include the opening cysteine and the closing phenylalanine or tryptophan. The order of the fields is clone size, V gene, J gene, D gene, CDR3 protein, CDR3 DNA. A D gene is named only where the DNA matches it firmly. Rows give clone size only sometimes, using once, few, many, or a class for an expanded clone.

abundance: once
v_gene: TRBV6-5
j_gene: TRBJ2-3
d_gene: -
CDR3aa: CATRGAEDTQYF
CDR3nt: TGTGCCACCCGGGGGGCCGAAGATACGCAGTATTTT

abundance: -
v_gene: TRBV9
j_gene: TRBJ2-7
d_gene: -
CDR3aa: CASSVNPGTHYEQYF
CDR3nt: TGTGCCAGCAGCGTAAATCCCGGGACTCACTACGAGCAGTACTTC

abundance: -
v_gene: TRBV5-1
j_gene: TRBJ2-4
d_gene: TRBD2
CDR3aa: CASSFTSGPPIDKNIQYF
CDR3nt: TGCGCCAGCAGCTTTACTAGCGGGCCGCCGATCGACAAAAACATTCAGTACTTC

abundance: -
v_gene: TRBV28
j_gene: TRBJ2-3
d_gene: TRBD1
CDR3aa: CASTRAGTGSTDTQYF
CDR3nt: TGTGCCAGCACTCGAGCCGGGACAGGGAGCACAGATACGCAGTATTTT

abundance: -
v_gene: TRBV6-1
j_gene: TRBJ1-4
d_gene: TRBD1
CDR3aa: CASSDGQGINEKLFF
CDR3nt: TGTGCCAGCAGTGACGGACAGGGCATCAACGAAAAACTGTTTTTT

abundance: -
v_gene: TRBV6-1
j_gene: TRBJ2-2
d_gene: -
CDR3aa: CASSSSSGELFF
CDR3nt: TGTGCCAGCAGTTCTAGCTCCGGGGAGCTGTTTTTT

abundance: few
v_gene: TRBV25-1
j_gene: TRBJ2-5
d_gene: -
CDR3aa: CASSEYTAAQETQYF
CDR3nt: TGTGCCAGCAGTGAATATACGGCAGCGCAAGAGACCCAGTACTTC

abundance: few
v_gene: TRBV7-9
j_gene: TRBJ2-2
d_gene: -
CDR3aa: CASSLEDRATGELFF
CDR3nt: TGTGCCAGCAGCTTAGAGGACAGAGCCACCGGGGAGCTGTTTTTT

abundance: few
v_gene: TRBV19
j_gene: TRBJ2-1
d_gene: -
CDR3aa: CASGQTLTVLYGNEQFF
CDR3nt: TGTGCCAGCGGGCAAACACTCACGGTTCTTTATGGGAATGAGCAGTTCTTC

abundance: once
v_gene: TRBV4-1
j_gene: TRBJ2-2
d_gene: -
CDR3aa: CASSQEMETANTGELFF
CDR3nt: TGCGCCAGCAGCCAAGAAATGGAGACAGCGAACACCGGGGAGCTGTTTTTT

abundance: -
v_gene: TRBV7-3
j_gene: TRBJ2-1
d_gene: -
CDR3aa: CASSFQSRTPNEQFF
CDR3nt: TGTGCCAGCAGCTTCCAATCTAGGACTCCCAATGAGCAGTTCTTC

abundance: -
v_gene: TRBV18
j_gene: TRBJ1-5
d_gene: -
CDR3aa: CASSPRAVNQPQHF
CDR3nt: TGTGCCAGCTCACCCCGGGCGGTGAATCAGCCCCAGCATTTT

abundance: -
v_gene: TRBV5-8
j_gene: TRBJ1-1
d_gene: TRBD1
CDR3aa: CASSLGLRQGIMNTEAFF
CDR3nt: TGTGCCAGCAGCTTGGGCCTCCGACAGGGGATAATGAACACTGAAGCTTTCTTT

abundance: -
v_gene: TRBV18
j_gene: TRBJ2-3
d_gene: -
CDR3aa: CASSPHGDTQYF
CDR3nt: TGTGCCAGCTCACCCCACGGAGATACGCAGTATTTT

abundance: once
v_gene: TRBV7-2
j_gene: TRBJ2-5
d_gene: -
CDR3aa: CASSPSGARETQYF
CDR3nt: TGTGCCAGCAGCCCCTCGGGGGCCCGGGAGACCCAGTACTTC

abundance: -
v_gene: TRBV29-1
j_gene: TRBJ2-1
d_gene: TRBD2
CDR3aa: CSVTRELAGVSNEQFF
CDR3nt: TGCAGCGTGACTCGAGAACTAGCGGGAGTGAGCAATGAGCAGTTCTTC

abundance: -
v_gene: TRBV10-3
j_gene: TRBJ2-5
d_gene: TRBD1
CDR3aa: CATLRAETGKETQYF
CDR3nt: TGTGCCACCCTCAGGGCCGAGACAGGGAAAGAGACCCAGTACTTC

abundance: -
v_gene: TRBV7-3
j_gene: TRBJ2-5
d_gene: -
CDR3aa: CASTPRWVGETQYF
CDR3nt: TGTGCCAGCACCCCCCGTTGGGTGGGTGAGACCCAGTACTTC

abundance: -
v_gene: TRBV19
j_gene: TRBJ1-5
d_gene: -
CDR3aa: CASSIGGGYQPQHF
CDR3nt: TGTGCCAGTAGTATAGGGGGGGGGTATCAGCCCCAGCATTTT

abundance: -
v_gene: TRBV4-1
j_gene: TRBJ2-7
d_gene: TRBD1
CDR3aa: CASSQPKEGTGAYEQYF
CDR3nt: TGCGCCAGCAGCCAACCCAAAGAAGGGACAGGGGCCTACGAGCAGTACTTC

abundance: few
v_gene: TRBV4-2
j_gene: TRBJ1-3
d_gene: -
CDR3aa: CASSQVSQGGGNTIYF
CDR3nt: TGTGCCAGCAGCCAAGTATCTCAGGGAGGTGGAAACACCATATATTTT

abundance: -
v_gene: TRBV7-2
j_gene: TRBJ1-2
d_gene: -
CDR3aa: CASRKTPNYGYTF
CDR3nt: TGTGCCAGCAGAAAGACCCCTAACTATGGCTACACCTTC

abundance: -
v_gene: TRBV19
j_gene: TRBJ2-1
d_gene: -
CDR3aa: CASRLRTGRGWNEQFF
CDR3nt: TGTGCCAGTCGTTTGCGAACCGGGAGAGGCTGGAATGAGCAGTTCTTC